The TCR beta chain described here comes from a study of control samples from healthy donors and cancer patients. Germline V gene sequence: CDR1 SGHAT, CDR2 FQNNGV. The CDR3 has 13 residues. Trimming pared 3 bases from V and 5 bases from J, leaving 10 bases between. Sequenced by immunoSEQ multiplex PCR; TCRdb stores in-frame clones only, minus some. Of some 200,000 clones listed, 80% to 95% are singletons. This sequence originates from a man between 18 and 29 years old in good health. V gene TRBV11-2 combines with J gene TRBJ1-2; perhaps TRBD1 as D (5 bases). The sequencing sample was made of blood. CDR3 DNA sequence: TGTGCCAGCAGCTTTGACAGTCTGTATGGCTACACCTTC. It is translated as CASSFDSLYGYTF.